The present TCR beta chain was sequenced within a study of CD8 T cells in Susac syndrome. Study-level results: An acknowledgment was made by the study that its TCR sequencing and HLA analysis involved relatively few individuals.

Reverse transcription used roughly 0.5 to 1 ug RNA and random hexamers. The authors amplified TCR beta CDR3 across 54 Vbeta and 13 Jbeta using immunoSEQ multiplex PCR. TCRdb re-analysed the immunoSEQ multiplex PCR reads in MiXCR, keeping a single row per CDR3 protein. Of some 190,000 distinct CDR3 sequences detected, 85% to 95% appear once; the ten largest clones hold 0.1%. It was negative isolation that provided the CD8+ and CD4+ T cells, whereas TEMRA cells were enriched by FACS. Note on this clonotype: Its specificity is unknown.

Sequencing was performed on CD4+ T cells from PBMCs. The TCR sequence derives from a human donor in good health.

As DNA, the CDR3 is TGTGCCAGCACCTCAGGCGGATACGAGCAGTACTTC. Protein: CASTSGGYEQYF. The J gene is TRBJ2-7, the V gene TRBV3-1; D uncertain. V lost 7 bases, J lost 4 bases, and 11 bases lay in between. Looked up from germline, CDR1 is LGHDT and CDR2 is YNNKEL (reference sequence). This CDR3 has 12 residues.